Following are 29 T cell receptor beta chains from one sample sequenced in a study of blood T cell repertoires in COVID-19. Assay used: immunoSEQ multiplex PCR; TCRdb lists only in-frame clones, some missing. This table holds over 250,000 clones, roughly 90% found once. The sequencing sample was made of PBMCs or T cells enriched from blood (not recorded which). All receptors come from a woman aged 55-70 years who had recovered from COVID-19.

The chain is built from TRBV29-1 and TRBJ1-2; tentatively, D is TRBD1 (6 bases). The CDR3 has 14 residues. Trimming cost V 7 bases and J 4 bases, with 19 bases left between them. Germline CDR1 reads SQVTM; CDR2 reads ANQGSEA. CDR3: CSATWQGQGYGYTF. For the CDR3, the DNA is TGCAGCGCCACGTGGCAGGGGCAGGGCTATGGCTACACCTTC.

The chain recombines TRBV19 with TRBJ2-7, with D possibly TRBD2 on 5 matching bases. This CDR3 comprises 13 residues. In germline, CDR1 is LNHDA, CDR2 SQIVND (reference sequence). V was clipped by 5 bases and J by 3 bases, with 11 bases between them. The CDR3 spells CASSRGEGYEQYF. In nucleotides, the CDR3 is TGTGCCAGTAGTCGGGGAGAGGGCTACGAGCAGTACTTC.

The V gene is TRBV5-4, the J gene TRBJ1-2, with D uncertain. V lost 0 bases, J lost 8 bases, and 14 bases lay in between. The CDR3 spans 14 residues. Germline V lookup: CDR1 SGHNT, CDR2 YYREEE (reference sequence). CDR3 region: CASSLAGPASGYTF. The CDR3 DNA is TGTGCCAGCAGCTTGGCAGGTCCCGCCAGCGGCTACACCTTC. The full variable domain, rest sourced from reference TRBV5-4 and TRBJ1-2, is ETGVTQSPTHLIKTRGQQVTLRCSSQSGHNTVSWYQQALGQGPQFIFQYYREEENGRGNFPPRFSGLQFPNYSSELNVNALELDDSALYLCASSLAGPASGYTFGSGTRLTVV.

CDR3 DNA: TGTGCCAGCAGCTTAAAAAACGACAGGATCTATGGCTACACCTTC. It specifies CASSLKNDRIYGYTF. This rearrangement joins TRBV11-2 to TRBJ1-2; TRBD1 might be the D (6 bases). V lost 2 bases to trimming and J lost 4 bases, with 14 bases between them. Germline loops: CDR1 SGHAT, CDR2 FQNNGV. This CDR3 spans 15 amino acids.

The J gene is TRBJ2-7, the V gene TRBV7-9; D not certain. This CDR3 is 15 amino acids long. Trimming stripped 2 bases from V and 7 bases from J, with 18 bases between. Germline V lookup: CDR1 SEHNR, CDR2 FQNEAQ (reference sequence). CDR3: CASSLLLLEFGEQYF. The CDR3 nucleotides are TGTGCCAGCAGCTTACTCCTTCTAGAGTTTGGGGAGCAGTACTTC.

This chain connects TRBV12-3 or TRBV12-4 to TRBJ2-5; 7 bases are shared with TRBD1. V lost 1 base to trimming and J lost 9 bases; unmatched junction nucleotides: 5. The CDR3 runs to 13 residues. The CDR3: CASSLDRGIAQYF. Written as DNA, the CDR3 is TGTGCCAGCAGTTTAGACAGGGGAATCGCCCAGTACTTC.

The genes are TRBV7-9 and TRBJ1-5; 7 nucleotides agree with TRBD1. Per the germline V gene, CDR1 is SEHNR and CDR2 is FQNEAQ (reference sequence). Germline trimming cut 5 bases from V and 5 bases from J; bases unmatched to any gene: 6. CDR3 size: 14 residues. The CDR3 DNA reads TGTGCCAGCAGCCCTGACAGGGTAGATCAGCCCCAGCATTTT. Amino acid sequence: CASSPDRVDQPQHF.

The chain combines TRBV30 with TRBJ1-2; D is possibly TRBD1 (5 bases). Germline loops: CDR1 GTSNPN, CDR2 SVGIG (reference sequence). V shed 8 bases and J shed 6 bases, with 16 bases lying between them. The CDR3 covers 12 residues. The CDR3 sequence is CARGGGGDGYTF. CDR3 in DNA: TGTGCCAGGGGCGGGGGAGGAGATGGCTACACCTTC.

The chain couples TRBV27 to TRBJ2-3; 10 bases fit TRBD2. The CDR3 has 14 amino acids. CDR1 is MNHEY, CDR2 SMNVEV, per germline (reference sequence). V dropped 4 bases and J dropped 4; count of bases not matched to a gene: 2. As DNA, the CDR3 is TGTGCCAGCAGTTCTAGCGGGGGTCCAGATACGCAGTATTTT. It is translated as CASSSSGGPDTQYF.

The genes are TRBV11-2 and TRBJ2-7; TRBD1 agrees at 7 bases. V was clipped by 5 bases and J by 13 bases; unmatched bases: 23. This CDR3 is built from 16 residues. Germline CDR1 is SGHAT and CDR2 is FQNNGV. CDR3 protein: CASSRRRDRPPWDLYF. CDR3 nucleotide sequence: TGTGCCAGCAGCCGACGCCGGGACAGACCACCCTGGGATTTATACTTC.

The sample holds one count of this clone. The chain is built from TRBV2 and TRBJ2-2; 10 positions agree with TRBD2. J lost 2 bases, V lost 6 bases, and 3 bases had no gene match. The CDR3 runs 15 residues. The germline CDR1 and CDR2 sequences are SNHLY and FYNNEI. CDR3 coding DNA: TGTGCCAGCAGGGGACTAGCGCCCAACACCGGGGAGCTGTTTTTT. Translated, it gives CASRGLAPNTGELFF. Supplemented by reference TRBV2 and TRBJ2-2, the full variable domain reads EPEVTQTPSHQVTQMGQEVILRCVPISNHLYFYWYRQILGQKVEFLVSFYNNEISEKSEIFDDQFSVERPDGSNFTLKIRSTKLEDSAMYFCASRGLAPNTGELFFGEGSRLTVL.

The CDR3 is CASRLTLAGEASEQYF. CDR3 in DNA: TGTGCAAGTCGCTTAACACTAGCGGGAGAGGCAAGTGAGCAGTACTTC. The chain combines TRBV12-2 with TRBJ2-7; the table's D call, TRBD2, was not checked against the DNA. TRBV12-2 is designated a pseudogene. The CDR3 has 16 amino acids.

The chain joins TRBV5-1 to TRBJ1-4; 9 positions match TRBD1. The CDR3 runs 14 residues. V shed 3 bases, J shed 6 bases, and the junction held 3 bases outside the gene matches. Per the germline V gene, CDR1 is SGHRS and CDR2 is YFSETQ. The CDR3 is CASSSGQGHEKLFF. The CDR3 region has the DNA TGCGCCAGCAGCTCCGGACAGGGGCATGAAAAACTGTTTTTT. The full variable domain, its missing parts supplied by reference TRBV5-1 and TRBJ1-4, is KAGVTQTPRYLIKTRGQQVTLSCSPISGHRSVSWYQQTPGQGLQFLFEYFSETQRNKGNFPGRFSGRQFSNSRSEMNVSTLELGDSALYLCASSSGQGHEKLFFGSGTQLSVL.

The chain has TRBV2 and TRBJ2-7; the match to TRBD1 covers 8 bases. Trimming at V came to 11 bases and at J to 3 bases, leaving 6 bases not matched to a gene. CDR1 SNHLY and CDR2 FYNNEI come from the germline V gene. The CDR3 sequence is 12 residues long. The CDR3 DNA reads TGTGCCTCGGGACAGGAGTACTACGAGCAGTACTTC. Its protein product is CASGQEYYEQYF.

The chain couples TRBV5-6 to TRBJ1-2; D not certain. Germline CDR1 and CDR2: SGHDT and YYEEEE. Deletions cut 4 bases from V and 4 bases from J, with 14 bases between. This CDR3 region has 14 residues. The chain's CDR3 is CASSPTDAFYGYTF. CDR3 DNA: TGTGCCAGCAGCCCGACTGACGCATTCTATGGCTACACCTTC.

CDR3 DNA sequence: TGTGCCAGCAGCCAAGAGGGTGACAGGGTGCCCTACACCTTC. Translated: CASSQEGDRVPYTF. This sequence joins TRBV3-1 (or the pseudogene TRBV3-2) and TRBJ1-2, with 7 bases identical to TRBD1. This CDR3 region has 14 residues. Losses at the gene ends were 0 bases for V and 10 bases for J; bases not matched to a gene: 8. Germline CDR1 and CDR2: LGHDT and YNNKEL (reference sequence).

In this sample, this clone turned up a few times. The gene calls are TRBV19 and TRBJ2-1, with TRBD2 as a possible D gene (6 bases). The V and J ends lost 10 bases and 7 bases respectively, with 23 bases between them. Per the germline V gene, CDR1 is LNHDA and CDR2 is SQIVND (reference sequence). This CDR3 comprises 15 residues. CDR3 in DNA: TGTGCCACCTCCCCCGGGAGAGACCGCGGAAATGAGCAGTTCTTC. This codes for CATSPGRDRGNEQFF.

The chain has TRBV20-1 and TRBJ1-1; 7 positions agree with TRBD1. The CDR3 extends over 13 amino acids. V lost 3 bases and J lost 5; bases outside the gene matches: 6. The V gene's germline CDR1 is DFQATT and CDR2 SNEGSKA (reference sequence). CDR3: CSASEGARTEAFF. The CDR3 coding sequence is TGCAGTGCTAGTGAGGGGGCTCGGACTGAAGCTTTCTTT.

This sequence joins TRBV29-1 and TRBJ2-7, with 7 bases that match TRBD2. The CDR3 is made up of 12 amino acids. The trim removed 5 bases at V and 4 bases at J, leaving 5 bases unmatched. Germline values: CDR1 SQVTM, CDR2 ANQGSEA. This CDR3 is CSVRTSLYEQYF. CDR3 DNA sequence: TGCAGCGTTAGGACTAGTCTATACGAGCAGTACTTC.

The chain recombines TRBV10-2 with TRBJ1-1; a possible D gene is TRBD1 (5 bases). Germline V gene sequence: CDR1 WSHSY, CDR2 SAAADI. The V and J ends lost 6 bases and 2 bases respectively, with 10 bases between them. There are 13 residues in the CDR3. The CDR3 reads CASSPGVNTEAFF. In nucleotides, the CDR3 is TGCGCCAGCAGCCCGGGGGTAAACACTGAAGCTTTCTTT.

The chain links TRBV5-5 to TRBJ1-2; D is uncertain. The CDR3 is 12 residues long. The V gene's germline CDR1 is SGHKS and CDR2 YYEKEE (reference sequence). Trimming removed 3 bases at V and 6 bases at J, with 9 bases between. In DNA, the CDR3 is TGTGCCAGCAGCTCCTCGAGGGATGGCTACACCTTC. Its translation: CASSSSRDGYTF.

The CDR3 DNA follows: TGTGCCAGCAGCTTGGAACGACTAGCGGGAGGGAATGAGCAGTTCTTC. This translates into CASSLERLAGGNEQFF. The chain recombines TRBV5-6 with TRBJ2-1, with 14 bases matching TRBD2. Germline V gene sequence: CDR1 SGHDT, CDR2 YYEEEE. The CDR3 has 16 residues. V shed 0 bases, J shed 7 bases, and the junction held 3 bases outside the gene matches.

The chain uses TRBV19 and TRBJ1-6; D not resolved. The V gene's germline CDR1 is LNHDA and CDR2 SQIVND (reference sequence). The V end lost 3 bases, the J end lost 9 bases, and 15 bases lay between the germline ends. This CDR3 has 15 amino acids. CDR3 DNA: TGTGCCAGTAGTATTTCCCGACCGGCGGGTTCACCCCTCCACTTT. Protein: CASSISRPAGSPLHF.

This clone was picked up one time. V gene TRBV6-5 combines with J gene TRBJ2-1; 7 nucleotides match TRBD1. V dropped 6 bases and J dropped 7; count of bases not matched to a gene: 6. The CDR3 contains 13 residues. CDR1 is MNHEY, CDR2 SVGAGI, per germline. The CDR3 sequence: CASSLTGRNEQFF. The CDR3 DNA sequence: TGTGCCAGCAGCCTGACAGGGAGAAATGAGCAGTTCTTC.

This chain connects TRBV30 to TRBJ1-6; D is ambiguous. Germline assignment: CDR1 GTSNPN and CDR2 SVGIG (reference sequence). The CDR3 is 15 residues long. Deletions cut 1 base from V and 0 bases from J, with 7 bases between. The CDR3 nucleotides read TGTGCCTGGAGTGACAGCAGCTCCTATAATTCACCCCTCCACTTT. It translates to CAWSDSSSYNSPLHF.

This chain links TRBV12-3 or TRBV12-4 with TRBJ1-4; 7 bases are shared with TRBD1. The ends lost 6 bases at V and 8 bases at J; junction bases unmatched: 6. This CDR3 region has 13 residues. The CDR3 region is CASRSDREEKLFF. The CDR3 bases are TGTGCCAGCAGAAGTGACAGGGAGGAAAAACTGTTTTTT.

V is TRBV30 and J is TRBJ2-2, with a tentative D call TRBD2 (6 bases). CDR1 GTSNPN and CDR2 SVGIG come from the germline V gene (reference sequence). CDR3 length equals 14 residues. The ends were cut back, 0 bases at V and 6 bases at J, with 11 bases in the middle. In DNA, the CDR3 is TGTGCCTGGAGTGTAAGCAGGAGGGCCGGGGAGCTGTTTTTT. Its protein product is CAWSVSRRAGELFF.

The V and J genes are TRBV28 and TRBJ1-3; 8 nucleotides align to TRBD1. V shed 7 bases and J 2 bases; nucleotides not matched to a gene: 7. This CDR3 is built from 15 residues. CDR1 and CDR2 from the germline V gene are MDHEN and SYDVKM. The CDR3 region is CASTPVDRAGNTIYF. DNA of the CDR3: TGTGCCAGCACCCCAGTGGACAGGGCTGGAAACACCATATATTTT.

The chain employs TRBV28 and TRBJ1-3; no definite D call. V was shortened by 4 bases and J by 2 bases, with 6 bases between the two germline ends. CDR1 and CDR2 from the germline V gene are MDHEN and SYDVKM. The length of the CDR3 is 13 residues. CDR3 nucleotides: TGTGCCAGCAGTTACCCGGCTGGAAACACCATATATTTT. Amino acid sequence: CASSYPAGNTIYF.